These T cell receptor beta chains were read from a single sample in a study of T cell responses to AZD1222 COVID-19 vaccine. The protocol was immunoSEQ multiplex PCR, while the TCRdb copy is restricted to in-frame clones and leaves out a portion. The profile shows 140,000 to 150,000 clones, approximately 90% of them singletons. The sequences come from peripheral blood, collected on day 0 of AZD1222 vaccination. These TCRs come from an adult in good health. Each CDR3 is given with its conserved first and last residue. The D gene is left open where the match is weak. Where a row states a size, it is once, few, many or the class of an expanded clone; other rows omit it.

>TRBJ1-4|.|TRBV24-1|.
CATSEPRLARATNEKLFF
TGTGCCACCAGTGAACCCCGACTCGCGCGAGCGACTAATGAAAAACTGTTTTTT
>TRBJ2-7|.|TRBV5-1|.
CASSPQGTYEQYF
TGCGCCAGCAGCCCTCAGGGTACCTACGAGCAGTACTTC
>TRBJ2-7|.|TRBV7-9|.
CASSFRGYEQYF
TGTGCCAGCAGCTTTAGGGGATACGAGCAGTACTTC
>TRBJ2-7|.|TRBV18|.
CASSPSGQGYEQYF
TGTGCCAGCTCACCATCGGGACAAGGTTACGAGCAGTACTTC
>TRBJ1-4|TRBD1|TRBV29-1|.
CSAGQDQSYEKLFF
TGCAGCGCCGGACAGGACCAGAGTTATGAAAAACTGTTTTTT
>TRBJ2-3|TRBD2|TRBV19|.
CASSWASGKDTQYF
TGTGCCAGTAGTTGGGCTAGCGGAAAAGATACGCAGTATTTT
>TRBJ2-1|TRBD2|TRBV7-3|.
CASSSLPGLDSSEQFF
TGTGCCAGCAGCTCCCTCCCGGGACTAGATTCGAGTGAGCAGTTCTTC
>TRBJ1-2|.|TRBV28|.
CASSFIVGNFYGYTF
TGTGCCAGCAGTTTCATAGTTGGGAATTTCTATGGCTACACCTTC
>TRBJ2-7|TRBD2|TRBV9|.
CASSVQGGGSSYEQYF
TGTGCCAGCAGCGTACAGGGCGGGGGGAGCTCCTACGAGCAGTACTTC
>TRBJ1-3|.|TRBV24-1|.
CATRGGSPLAGNTIYF
TGTGCCACCAGAGGGGGATCCCCCTTGGCGGGAAACACCATATATTTT
>TRBJ2-1|.|TRBV11-2|.
CASSWGAHDNEQFF
TGTGCCAGCAGCTGGGGAGCTCACGACAATGAGCAGTTCTTC
>TRBJ1-1|.|TRBV10-2|.
CASSEMGFGTEAFF
TGCGCCAGCAGTGAAATGGGTTTTGGGACTGAAGCTTTCTTT
>TRBJ2-1|TRBD2|TRBV7-8|.
CASSPHRTSGYNEQFF
TGTGCCAGCAGCCCCCACCGGACTAGCGGTTACAATGAGCAGTTCTTC
>TRBJ1-3|TRBD1|TRBV30|.
CAWSVRRGPGNTIYF
TGTGCCTGGAGTGTACGCAGGGGGCCAGGAAACACCATATATTTT
>TRBJ2-1|.|TRBV29-1|.
CSVQGGGFEQFF
TGCAGCGTCCAGGGGGGAGGGTTTGAGCAGTTCTTC
>TRBJ1-5|.|TRBV7-8|.
CASRLGDSGQPQHF
TGTGCCAGCAGATTAGGGGATTCGGGGCAGCCCCAGCATTTT
>TRBJ1-6|TRBD1|TRBV5-1|.
CASSLGQGGSPLHF
TGCGCCAGCAGCCTGGGACAGGGAGGGTCACCCCTCCACTTT
>TRBJ1-6|.|TRBV7-2|.
CASSRRGEGNSPLHF
TGTGCCAGCAGCCGGAGAGGGGAAGGGAATTCACCCCTCCACTTT
>TRBJ1-4|TRBD1|TRBV2|once
CASRTGFEKLFF
TGTGCCAGCCGGACAGGGTTCGAAAAACTGTTTTTT
>TRBJ2-7|TRBD1|TRBV7-3|.
CASSPTGGSAEQYF
TGTGCCAGCAGCCCAACAGGGGGCTCAGCCGAGCAGTACTTC
>TRBJ2-2|.|TRBV6-5|.
CASSPPSDNTGELFF
TGTGCCAGCTCCCCCCCTAGCGATAACACCGGGGAGCTGTTTTTT
>TRBJ2-1|TRBD2|TRBV7-2|.
CASSRMGLAGSNEQFF
TGTGCCAGCAGCCGCATGGGACTAGCGGGGTCCAATGAGCAGTTCTTC
>TRBJ1-1|.|TRBV28|once
CASTGLVGTEAFF
TGTGCCAGCACAGGGCTTGTCGGAACTGAAGCTTTCTTT
>TRBJ2-4|TRBD1|TRBV7-2|.
CASSLPQGASVKNIQYF
TGTGCCAGCAGCTTACCACAGGGGGCTTCGGTTAAAAACATTCAGTACTTC
>TRBJ2-1|TRBD2|TRBV4-1|.
CASSQLGLADNEQFF
TGCGCCAGCAGCCAGCTTGGACTAGCGGACAATGAGCAGTTCTTC
>TRBJ1-1|.|TRBV2|.
CASRGRSEAFF
TGTGCCAGCAGAGGACGGTCTGAAGCTTTCTTT
>TRBJ2-1|.|TRBV12-5|.
CASGPLGRGESIRDEQFF
TGTGCTAGTGGTCCCCTGGGCAGGGGTGAGAGTATTAGGGATGAGCAGTTCTTC
>TRBJ2-2|TRBD2|TRBV4-1|once
CASSRPLAGATGELFF
TGCGCCAGCAGCCGCCCACTAGCGGGAGCTACCGGGGAGCTGTTTTTT
>TRBJ2-5|.|TRBV10-1|.
CASSESGRETQYF
TGCGCCAGCAGTGAGTCGGGTCGGGAGACCCAGTACTTC
>TRBJ2-1|.|TRBV24-1|.
CATSWEGAGGSSYNEQFF
TGTGCCACCAGCTGGGAGGGGGCTGGCGGGAGCTCCTACAATGAGCAGTTCTTC
>TRBJ2-3|TRBD1|TRBV5-1|.
CASSLAGQGTADTQYF
TGCGCCAGCAGCTTGGCGGGACAGGGGACGGCAGATACGCAGTATTTT
>TRBJ2-5|.|TRBV10-3|.
CASKRDTQETQYF
TGTGCCAGCAAAAGGGACACCCAAGAGACCCAGTACTTC
>TRBJ2-3|TRBD2|TRBV7-2|.
CASSQPRSGRATDTQYF
TGTGCCAGCAGCCAGCCCCGTAGCGGGAGGGCTACAGATACGCAGTATTTT